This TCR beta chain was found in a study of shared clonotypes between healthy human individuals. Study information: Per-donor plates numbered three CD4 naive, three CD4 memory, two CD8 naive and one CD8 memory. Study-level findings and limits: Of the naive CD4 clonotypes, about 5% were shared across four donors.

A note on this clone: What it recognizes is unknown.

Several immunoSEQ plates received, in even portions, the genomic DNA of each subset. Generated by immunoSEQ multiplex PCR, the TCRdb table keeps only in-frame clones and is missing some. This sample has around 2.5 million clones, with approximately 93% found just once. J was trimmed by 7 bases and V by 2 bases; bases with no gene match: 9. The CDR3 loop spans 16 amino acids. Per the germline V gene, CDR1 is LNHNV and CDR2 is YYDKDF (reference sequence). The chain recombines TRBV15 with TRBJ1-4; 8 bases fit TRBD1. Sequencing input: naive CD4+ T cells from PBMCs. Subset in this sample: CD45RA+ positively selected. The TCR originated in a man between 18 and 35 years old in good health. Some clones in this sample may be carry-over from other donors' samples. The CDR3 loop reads CATSRLSGQVAEKLFF. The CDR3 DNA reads TGTGCCACCAGCAGACTATCGGGACAGGTGGCTGAAAAACTGTTTTTT.